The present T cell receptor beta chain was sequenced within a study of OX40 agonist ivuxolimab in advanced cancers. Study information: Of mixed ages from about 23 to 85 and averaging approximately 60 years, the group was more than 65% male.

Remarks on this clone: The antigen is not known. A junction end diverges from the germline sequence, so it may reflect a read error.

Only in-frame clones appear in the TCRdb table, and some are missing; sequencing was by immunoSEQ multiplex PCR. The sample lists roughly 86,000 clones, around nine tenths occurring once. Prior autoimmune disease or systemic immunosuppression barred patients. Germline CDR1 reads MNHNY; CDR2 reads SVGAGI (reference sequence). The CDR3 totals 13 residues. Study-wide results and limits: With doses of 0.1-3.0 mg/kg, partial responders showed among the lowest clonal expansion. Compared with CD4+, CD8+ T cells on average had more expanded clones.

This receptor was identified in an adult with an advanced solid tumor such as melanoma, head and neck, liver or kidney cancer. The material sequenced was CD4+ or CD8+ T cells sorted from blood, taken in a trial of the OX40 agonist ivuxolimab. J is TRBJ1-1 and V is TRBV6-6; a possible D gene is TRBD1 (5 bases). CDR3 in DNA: TGTGCCAGCAGCATCAGGGAGAGAACTGGAGCTTTCTTT. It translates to CASSIRERTGAFF.